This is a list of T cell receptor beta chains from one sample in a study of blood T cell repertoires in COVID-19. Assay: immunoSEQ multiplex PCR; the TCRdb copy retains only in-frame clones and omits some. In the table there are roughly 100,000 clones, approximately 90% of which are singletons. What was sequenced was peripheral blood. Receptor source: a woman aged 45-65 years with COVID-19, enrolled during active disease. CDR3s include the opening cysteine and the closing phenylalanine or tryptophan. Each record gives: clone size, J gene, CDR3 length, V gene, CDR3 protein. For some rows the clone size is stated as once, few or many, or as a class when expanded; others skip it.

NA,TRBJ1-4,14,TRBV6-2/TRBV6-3,CASSTGATNEKLFF
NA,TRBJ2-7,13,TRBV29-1,CSATGTGGYEQYF
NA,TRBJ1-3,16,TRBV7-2,CASSLKQADYGNTIYF
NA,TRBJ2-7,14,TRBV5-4,CASRKDRGSYEQYF
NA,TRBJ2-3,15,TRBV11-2,CASSFIGGSTDTQYF
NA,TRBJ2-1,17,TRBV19,CASSPGVAGVSYNEQFF
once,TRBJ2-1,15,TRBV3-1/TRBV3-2,CASSAGDRGSSEQFF
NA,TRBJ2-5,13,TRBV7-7,CASSLKGEETQYF
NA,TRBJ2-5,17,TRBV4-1,CASSQELAGLREETQYF
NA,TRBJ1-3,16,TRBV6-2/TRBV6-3,CASSSPPGSSGNTIYF